A single sample is the source of the 26 T cell receptor beta chains below, sequenced in a study of vaccination and CD4 T cells after COVID-19. Treatment meaning: roughly 10-day PBMC culture with coronavirus spike peptide pools or control peptides (ViraFEST assay). These receptors' antigens are unknown. The Oncomine TCR Beta short-read assay sequenced DNA from cultured CD4+ T cells. TCRdb redid the calling of the PCR reads with MiXCR, one entry per CDR3 protein. The data show some 3,900 distinct CDR3 sequences, about 19% seen once. The sequencing sample was made of CD4+ T cells from blood, cultured in vitro. Every receptor here comes from a human donor who had recovered from COVID-19.

By sample fraction, this clonotype is medium-sized. This rearrangement joins TRBV30 to TRBJ1-5; D gene uncertain. The CDR3 is 13 amino acids. V was pared by 7 bases and J by 3 bases, with 13 bases between. Looked up from germline, CDR1 is GTSNPN and CDR2 is SVGIG (reference sequence). The CDR3 sequence is CAFTTQTNQPQHF. CDR3 coding DNA: TGTGCCTTCACGACACAGACCAATCAGCCCCAGCATTTT.

J is TRBJ2-2 and V is TRBV11-3; 13 bases line up with TRBD2. The CDR3 contains 16 residues. Germline V gene sequence: CDR1 SGHNT, CDR2 YENEEA. Trimming took 5 bases from V and 6 from J; bases not matched to a gene: 6. This CDR3 reads CASSPLGTSGAGELFF. The DNA for the CDR3 is TGTGCCAGCAGCCCGCTCGGGACTAGCGGGGCCGGGGAGCTGTTTTTT. The whole variable domain, filled in from reference TRBV11-3 and TRBJ2-2, reads EAGVVQSPRYKIIEKKQPVAFWCNPISGHNTLYWYLQNLGQGPELLIRYENEEAVDDSQLPKDRFSAERLKGVDSTLKIQPAELGDSAVYLCASSPLGTSGAGELFFGEGSRLTVL.

In its sample, this clonotype was seen a few times. The rearrangement uses TRBV21-1 and TRBJ2-3. TRBV21-1 is designated a pseudogene. This CDR3 contains 14 residues. The CDR3 nucleotides are TGTGCCAGCAGCAAAAATAGGTTCACAGATACGCAGTATTTT. It encodes CASSKNRFTDTQYF.

V usage is TRBV20-1 and J usage is TRBJ2-1; TRBD2 matches at 7 bases. Germline lookup yields CDR1 DFQATT and CDR2 SNEGSKA (reference sequence). Losses at the gene ends were 6 bases for V and 3 bases for J; bases not matched to a gene: 8. The CDR3 runs to 14 residues. CDR3 sequence reads: CSAEGLPGYNEQFF. The CDR3 nucleotides read TGCAGTGCCGAGGGACTACCAGGCTACAATGAGCAGTTCTTC.

The chain recombines TRBV2 with TRBJ2-7; no reliable D call. There are 13 residues in the CDR3. V was pared by 7 bases and J by 4 bases, with 14 bases between. Per germline, CDR1 SNHLY and CDR2 FYNNEI. In nucleotides, the CDR3 is TGTGCCAGCACCCGGACGGACGGTTACGAGCAGTACTTC. As protein: CASTRTDGYEQYF.

The chain carries TRBV20-1 and TRBJ2-5, with 9 nucleotides matching TRBD2. The junction had 9 bases not matched to a gene; V was cut back by 6 bases and J by 4 bases. This CDR3 contains 14 residues. CDR1 is DFQATT and CDR2 is SNEGSKA in the germline V gene (reference sequence). For the CDR3, the DNA is TGCAGTGCCCGTCCGGGACTAGCTCCAGAGACCCAGTACTTC. Its protein product is CSARPGLAPETQYF.

This chain uses TRBV12-3 or TRBV12-4 with TRBJ2-3; maybe TRBD1 (6 bases). This CDR3 spans 14 amino acids. With 9 bases removed from V and 1 base from J, the gap between germline ends came to 14 bases. Written as DNA, the CDR3 is TGTGCCAGGAAACAGGGAGCCGGCACAGATACGCAGTATTTT. Translation gives CARKQGAGTDTQYF.

The table lists this clonotype with a few counts. The chain combines TRBV30 with TRBJ2-1; D not certain. The CDR3 loop spans 11 amino acids. The germline V gene encodes CDR1 GTSNPN and CDR2 SVGIG (reference sequence). V was trimmed by 1 base and J by 9 bases, leaving 7 bases between them. The CDR3 nucleotides read TGTGCCTGGAGTGCCGTAGCTGAGCAGTTCTTC. It codes for CAWSAVAEQFF.

The rearrangement joins TRBV30 to TRBJ1-3; no definite D call. V was clipped by 1 base and J by 3 bases, with 4 bases between them. CDR1 and CDR2 (germline): GTSNPN, SVGIG (reference sequence). The CDR3 is 12 residues long. CDR3 in DNA: TGTGCCTGGAGTGCGGATGGAAACACCATATATTTT. Translation gives CAWSADGNTIYF.

J is TRBJ2-2 and V is TRBV5-4; D not resolved. The V end lost 0 bases, the J end lost 3 bases, and 3 bases lay between the germline ends. This CDR3 contains 13 residues. The germline gives CDR1 SGHNT, CDR2 YYREEE (reference sequence). CDR3 sequence reads: CASSLVHTGELFF. For the CDR3, the DNA is TGTGCCAGCAGCTTGGTGCACACCGGGGAGCTGTTTTTT. Drawing the rest from reference TRBV5-4 and TRBJ2-2, the complete variable domain is ETGVTQSPTHLIKTRGQQVTLRCSSQSGHNTVSWYQQALGQGPQFIFQYYREEENGRGNFPPRFSGLQFPNYSSELNVNALELDDSALYLCASSLVHTGELFFGEGSRLTVL.

The rearrangement links TRBV4-2 to TRBJ2-3; 9 bases fit TRBD2. The CDR3 runs to 18 residues. V trimming: 4 bases; J trimming: 0 bases; junction bases outside the gene matches: 11. The germline V gene has CDR1 LGHNA and CDR2 YNFKEQ. The CDR3 DNA reads TGTGCCAGCAGCCCTCTAGGTAGCGGGGGATCTAGCACAGATACGCAGTATTTT. Encoded protein: CASSPLGSGGSSTDTQYF.

The chain carries TRBV6-2 or TRBV6-3 and TRBJ2-2; D assignment may be TRBD1 or TRBD2 (6 bases each). This CDR3 has 16 residues. Germline values: CDR1 MNHEY, CDR2 SVGEGT. The V end was cut by 4 bases, the J end by 4 bases, with 16 bases between. The CDR3, as DNA: TGTGCCAGCAGTTTAGAGGGGGGTGCCATCACCGGGGAGCTGTTTTTT. Translating it yields CASSLEGGAITGELFF.

This clonotype was observed a few times. The V and J genes are TRBV5-1 and TRBJ2-5; TRBD2 is a possible D gene (6 bases). V lost 5 bases and J lost 0, with 17 bases in between. The germline V gene has CDR1 SGHRS and CDR2 YFSETQ. CDR3 length equals 16 residues. Here the CDR3 DNA reads TGCGCCAGCAGGCCAGCCCCGGGACTTCACCAAGAGACCCAGTACTTC. Residues: CASRPAPGLHQETQYF.

This clonotype ranks as large. The J gene is TRBJ1-2, the V gene TRBV7-8, with D possibly being TRBD1 (5 bases). The germline V gene has CDR1 SGHVS and CDR2 FQNEAQ. This CDR3 comprises 14 residues. V was cut by 5 bases and J by 3 bases, with 13 bases left in between. CDR3 protein: CASSPAGPDYGYTF. In nucleotides, the CDR3 is TGTGCCAGCAGCCCCGCAGGGCCCGACTATGGCTACACCTTC.

This clonotype occurred once. The rearrangement uses TRBV12-3 or TRBV12-4 and TRBJ1-2; unclear D gene. The CDR3 is 12 amino acids. V was trimmed by 8 bases and J by 2 bases, leaving 9 bases between them. The CDR3 here is CASGGSNYGYTF. DNA of the CDR3: TGTGCCAGCGGAGGATCGAACTATGGCTACACCTTC.

The J gene is TRBJ2-1, the V gene TRBV20-1; 9 bases fit TRBD2. This CDR3 contains 15 residues. The junction had 12 bases not matched to a gene; V was cut back by 5 bases and J by 7 bases. CDR1 DFQATT and CDR2 SNEGSKA come from the germline V gene (reference sequence). The CDR3 loop reads CSAAGVAGVKNEQFF. Written as DNA, the CDR3 is TGCAGTGCTGCGGGGGTAGCGGGGGTAAAGAATGAGCAGTTCTTC.

The J gene is TRBJ2-5, the V gene TRBV14, with a possible D match to TRBD2 (6 bases). The CDR3 consists of 15 residues. Trimming stripped 4 bases from V and 7 bases from J, with 19 bases between. CDR1 is SGHDN, CDR2 FVKESK, per germline. The DNA of the CDR3 is TGTGCCAGCAGCCCCCGACTAGTTCCCTCTGGGACCCAGTACTTC. Protein: CASSPRLVPSGTQYF.

A single count supports this clonotype. This chain links TRBV29-1 with TRBJ2-1; possible D gene TRBD2, 6 bases. V shed 7 bases and J shed 4 bases, with 14 bases lying between them. Germline-derived CDR1 and CDR2 are SQVTM and ANQGSEA. CDR3 length: 13 amino acids. CDR3 residues: CSAGGDAYNEQFF. The CDR3 DNA sequence: TGCAGCGCCGGAGGGGACGCTTACAATGAGCAGTTCTTC.

This clonotype has just a few counts. The chain joins TRBV20-1 to TRBJ1-2; D is undetermined. The V gene's germline CDR1 is DFQATT and CDR2 SNEGSKA (reference sequence). V lost 3 bases and J lost 3, with 5 bases in between. CDR3 length equals 11 residues. The CDR3 DNA is TGCAGTGCTAGCGGATACTATGGCTACACCTTC. Translating it yields CSASGYYGYTF.

V is TRBV29-1 and J is TRBJ2-3, with D uncertain. CDR1 and CDR2 (germline): SQVTM, ANQGSEA. This CDR3 has 11 amino acids. The V end lost 2 bases, the J end lost 7 bases, and 7 bases lay between the germline ends. In nucleotides, the CDR3 is TGCAGCGTTGAACGCCATAATACGCAGTATTTT. Translating gives CSVERHNTQYF.

This clonotype was seen a few times. The rearrangement joins TRBV5-1 to TRBJ1-6; D uncertain. Germline values: CDR1 SGHRS, CDR2 YFSETQ. The CDR3 extends over 15 amino acids. The V gene lost 5 bases and the J gene lost 7 bases, with 16 bases spanning the gap. CDR3 region: CASRTLGSTNSPLHF. CDR3 DNA sequence: TGCGCCAGCAGGACCCTTGGATCTACCAATTCACCCCTCCACTTT.

The rearrangement uses TRBV12-3 or TRBV12-4 and TRBJ1-6, with D uncertain. The CDR3 contains 14 residues. V lost 6 bases and J 3 bases, leaving 9 bases between the germline ends. This chain's CDR3 is CASSPVLYNSPLHF. The CDR3 DNA is TGTGCCAGCAGCCCGGTCCTCTATAATTCACCCCTCCACTTT.

This clonotype occurred once. The rearrangement uses TRBV14 and TRBJ1-2, with D possibly TRBD1 on 5 matching bases. The CDR3 contains 16 residues. V was pared by 4 bases and J by 7 bases, with 22 bases between. From germline, CDR1 is SGHDN and CDR2 FVKESK. The CDR3 loop is CASSPVGRELSGGYTF. CDR3 nucleotide sequence: TGTGCCAGCAGCCCCGTGGGCAGGGAACTTAGTGGTGGCTACACCTTC.

The genes are TRBV2 and TRBJ2-1; 8 positions match TRBD1. After removal of 4 bases from V and 4 bases from J, the junction contained 3 bases not matched to a gene. The CDR3 loop spans 14 amino acids. CDR1 and CDR2 from the germline V gene are SNHLY and FYNNEI. CDR3 region: CASSANRGYNEQFF. The CDR3 DNA follows: TGTGCCAGCAGTGCCAACAGGGGGTACAATGAGCAGTTCTTC. Variable domain in full (rest from reference TRBV2 and TRBJ2-1): EPEVTQTPSHQVTQMGQEVILRCVPISNHLYFYWYRQILGQKVEFLVSFYNNEISEKSEIFDDQFSVERPDGSNFTLKIRSTKLEDSAMYFCASSANRGYNEQFFGPGTRLTVL.

The genes are TRBV18 and TRBJ1-6; D not certain. The CDR3 runs to 14 residues. From germline, CDR1 is KGHSH and CDR2 LQKENI. The V end lost 6 bases, the J end lost 6 bases, and 12 bases lay between the germline ends. The CDR3, as DNA: TGTGCCAGCTCCCCGGGAAGCGTTAATTCACCCCTCCACTTT. Amino acid sequence: CASSPGSVNSPLHF.

This clonotype was observed a few times. The chain is built from TRBV10-3 and TRBJ1-6, with D possibly matching TRBD1 (5 bases). This CDR3 is built from 13 residues. Trimming stripped 7 bases from V and 9 bases from J, with 13 bases between. Germline V gene data show CDR1 as ENHRY and CDR2 as SYGVKD. The CDR3 sequence is CAITRDLSSPLHF. The CDR3, as DNA: TGTGCCATCACGCGGGACTTAAGTTCACCCCTCCACTTT.